This T cell receptor (beta chain) was profiled in a study of blood T cell repertoires in COVID-19. All enrollees were roughly 18 to 90 years old and from 20 to 25 US areas. Membership in each cohort depended on participant-reported clinical history. Under the authors' procedure: Amplification of reference gene primers provided the estimated nucleated cell counts. This table comes from immunoSEQ multiplex PCR, and its TCRdb copy is limited to in-frame clones, with some not included. That table furnishes V, J and clone size, whereas the DNA furnished D and trimming. Among 300,000 to 350,000 clones, approximately 85% were seen once, and the ten largest hold 2.2%. This TCR was sampled from a man aged 30 to 39 who had recovered from COVID-19. Sequenced input: PBMCs or T cells enriched from blood (not recorded which).

The CDR3 coding sequence is TGCGCCAGCAGCCACGCACTAGCGGGGGCCTCCTACGAGCAGTACTTC. This encodes CASSHALAGASYEQYF. This chain joins TRBV4-3 and TRBJ2-7; TRBD2 matches 11 bases. This CDR3 region has 16 residues. V lost 3 bases to trimming and J lost 0 bases; unmatched junction nucleotides: 4. Germline loops: CDR1 LGHNA, CDR2 YSLEER.